The clone carrying this T cell receptor beta chain came up once. As yet, its antigen is unknown. This sample stems from a study of cytomegalovirus exposure and HLA in healthy donors. Regarding the study as a whole: Researchers counted roughly 150 TCR beta chains as cytomegalovirus-associated. The majority of TCR sequences were rare, yet some public TCRs appeared in many donors.

Using immunoSEQ multiplex PCR, the repertoire was profiled, and TCRdb retains in-frame clones only, with some absent. This repertoire shows about 160,000 clones, roughly 90% found once; its top ten account for about 6%. V lost 4 bases and J 2 bases, leaving 14 bases between the germline ends. From germline, CDR1 is SQVTM and CDR2 ANQGSEA. This CDR3 has 14 residues. Sequenced sample: PBMCs. The V gene is TRBV29-1, the J gene TRBJ1-2, with D possibly being TRBD1 (5 bases). This clonotype originated in a woman in her 30s in good health and CMV-seronegative. CDR3 DNA sequence: TGCAGCGTTGTGTCGACGGGGGGGAACTATGGCTACACCTTC. As protein: CSVVSTGGNYGYTF.